A selection of T cell receptor beta chains follows, all from one sample in a study of cytomegalovirus exposure and HLA in healthy donors. Sequenced by immunoSEQ multiplex PCR; TCRdb stores in-frame clones only, minus some. The table records approximately 200,000 clones, about 74% of them present only once. Specimen: PBMCs. The receptors shown here come from a man aged 35 to 55 in good health and CMV-seronegative. The CDR3 runs from the conserved cysteine through the conserved F or W. Each record gives: clone size, V gene, CDR3 protein. Clone size appears in some rows only: once, few, many, or a class for an expanded clone.

size: NA; V: TRBV4-3; CDR3: CASSQEYRDTEAFF
size: once; V: TRBV5-5; CDR3: CASSYEGGTAMNTEAFF
size: NA; V: TRBV9; CDR3: CASSEGSSSGNTIYF
size: NA; V: TRBV27; CDR3: CASSADRSFNQPQHF
size: NA; V: TRBV7-9; CDR3: CASSILTSGYEQYF
size: NA; V: TRBV2; CDR3: CASKGQAYEQYF
size: NA; V: TRBV4-1; CDR3: CASSQEEEKLFF
size: NA; V: TRBV4-2; CDR3: CASSSGGGGYNEQFF
size: few; V: TRBV6-4; CDR3: CASSPGLALTGELFF
size: few; V: TRBV7-9; CDR3: CASSLAQAGAEQYF
size: NA; V: TRBV28; CDR3: CASSLIGIAGGSGELFF
size: NA; V: TRBV7-8; CDR3: CASSLEEPGLAELYEQYF
size: NA; V: TRBV15; CDR3: CATSRDVGDSLPREQYF
size: NA; V: TRBV2; CDR3: CASRGTITYEQYF
size: NA; V: TRBV5-1; CDR3: CASSLGWLAGSGELFF
size: NA; V: TRBV19; CDR3: CASSIKSGRARGEQYF
size: NA; V: TRBV4-2; CDR3: CASSQDLAGAYEQYF
size: NA; V: TRBV6-6; CDR3: CASSNTSGYYNEQFF
size: NA; V: TRBV28; CDR3: CASAQGSDEQFF
size: once; V: TRBV7-2; CDR3: CASSSKRGYSYEQYF
size: few; V: TRBV7-2; CDR3: CASSTVAGTGQPQHF
size: NA; V: TRBV6-6; CDR3: CAVPGQGLNGYTF
size: NA; V: TRBV7-9; CDR3: CASSLGGQGKKSPLHF
size: few; V: TRBV14; CDR3: CASSYTYEQYF
size: NA; V: TRBV30; CDR3: CAWSVAGYEQFF
size: NA; V: TRBV5-1; CDR3: CASSLQRGPDTQYF
size: NA; V: TRBV5-5; CDR3: CASSPTGSIETQYF
size: NA; V: TRBV7-2; CDR3: CASSLEAGADTQYF
size: NA; V: TRBV5-6; CDR3: CASSPGQTNYGYTF
size: few; V: TRBV4-1; CDR3: CASSQEGLAGAGELFF
size: NA; V: TRBV7-9; CDR3: CASSGRSAGSYEQYF
size: NA; V: TRBV18; CDR3: CASSPTKGDRLNQPQHF
size: NA; V: TRBV27; CDR3: CASSLWVAGGNEQFF
size: once; V: TRBV28; CDR3: CASSFSGVGQPQHF
size: NA; V: TRBV27; CDR3: CASSPLDRAHQETQYF
size: few; V: TRBV28; CDR3: CASSFHSGGSNTQYF
size: few; V: TRBV7-8; CDR3: CASTSGGRTDEQYF
size: NA; V: TRBV6-5; CDR3: CASRGVGAGDGYTF
size: NA; V: TRBV6-1; CDR3: CASSESGTGTYNYGYTF
size: NA; V: TRBV9; CDR3: CASSEWDRGLNEQFF
size: NA; V: TRBV7-6; CDR3: CASSLMAGGDTQYF
size: once; V: TRBV6-6; CDR3: CASSPVAGGDTGELFF
size: few; V: TRBV11-2; CDR3: CASSPGTTKNIQYF